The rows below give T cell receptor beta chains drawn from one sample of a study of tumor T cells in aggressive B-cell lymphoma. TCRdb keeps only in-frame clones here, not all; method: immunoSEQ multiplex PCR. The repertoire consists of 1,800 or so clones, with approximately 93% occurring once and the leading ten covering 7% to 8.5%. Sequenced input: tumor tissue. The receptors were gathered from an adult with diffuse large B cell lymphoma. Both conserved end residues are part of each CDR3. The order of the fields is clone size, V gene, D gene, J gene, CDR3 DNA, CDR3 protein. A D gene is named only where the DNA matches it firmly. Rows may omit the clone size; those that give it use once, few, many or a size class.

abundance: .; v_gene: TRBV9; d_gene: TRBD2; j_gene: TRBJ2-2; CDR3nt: TGTGCCAGCAGCGGAGGACTAGTTTTCGGGGAGCTGTTTTTT; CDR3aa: CASSGGLVFGELFF
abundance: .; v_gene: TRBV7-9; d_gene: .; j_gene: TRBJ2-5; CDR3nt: TGTGCCAGCAGCCCCCCGGGGAGGGAGACCCAGTACTTC; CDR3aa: CASSPPGRETQYF
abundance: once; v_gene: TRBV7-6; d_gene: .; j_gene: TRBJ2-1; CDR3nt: TGTGCCAGCAGCTTAATGGGGGGCTCCTACAATGAGCAGTTCTTC; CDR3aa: CASSLMGGSYNEQFF
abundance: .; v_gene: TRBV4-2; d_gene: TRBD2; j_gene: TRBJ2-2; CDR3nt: TGTGCCAGCAGCCCTATTAGCGGGGGGGCCAGCGGGGAGCTGTTTTTT; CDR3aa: CASSPISGGASGELFF
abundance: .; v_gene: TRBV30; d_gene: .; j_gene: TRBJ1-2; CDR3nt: TGTGCCTGGACACGGGGGTACTATGGTTACACCTTC; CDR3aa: CAWTRGYYGYTF
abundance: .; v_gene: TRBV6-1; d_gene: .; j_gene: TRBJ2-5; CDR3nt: TGTGCCAGCAGCCGCGCCCCGACAGGCCTAGAGACCCAGTACTTC; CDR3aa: CASSRAPTGLETQYF
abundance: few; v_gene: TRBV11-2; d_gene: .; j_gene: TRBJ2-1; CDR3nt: TGTGCCAGCAGCTTAGGGACGGGGGATAATGAGCAGTTCTTC; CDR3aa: CASSLGTGDNEQFF
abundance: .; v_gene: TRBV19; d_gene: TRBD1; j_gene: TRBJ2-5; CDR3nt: TGTGCCAGTAGGCAGGGGGCGTCAGAGACCCAGTACTTC; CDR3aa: CASRQGASETQYF
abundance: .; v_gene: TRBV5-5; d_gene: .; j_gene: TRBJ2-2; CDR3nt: TGTGCCAGTAGGGGGGGGTCCGGGGAGCTGTTTTTT; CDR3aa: CASRGGSGELFF
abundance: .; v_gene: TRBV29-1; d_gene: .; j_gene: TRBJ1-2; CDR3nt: TGCAGCGTTGATGGGGGAGGGGGAGGCTACACCTTC; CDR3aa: CSVDGGGGGYTF
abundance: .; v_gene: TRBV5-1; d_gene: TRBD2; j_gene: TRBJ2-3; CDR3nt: TGCGCCAGCAGCTTGGAGGTAGCGGGAGTGGGAGATACGCAGTATTTT; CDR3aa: CASSLEVAGVGDTQYF
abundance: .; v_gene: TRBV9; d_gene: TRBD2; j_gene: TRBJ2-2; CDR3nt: TGTGCCAGCAGCGCGCGACTAGCGGCGAACACCGGGGAGCTGTTTTTT; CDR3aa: CASSARLAANTGELFF
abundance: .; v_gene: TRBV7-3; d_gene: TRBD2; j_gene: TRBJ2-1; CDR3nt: TGTGCCAGCAGCAACCCTACTAGCGGAAGCTCCTACAATGAGCAGTTCTTC; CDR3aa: CASSNPTSGSSYNEQFF
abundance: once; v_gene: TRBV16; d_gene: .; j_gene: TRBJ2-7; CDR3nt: TGTGCCAGCAGCCAGAAAACTTCCGAGCAGTACTTC; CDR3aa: CASSQKTSEQYF
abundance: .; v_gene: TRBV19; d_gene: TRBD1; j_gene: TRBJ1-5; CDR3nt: TGTGCCAGTAGTAGCAGAGGGACAGTCTTTAATAGCAATCAGCCCCAGCATTTT; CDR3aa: CASSSRGTVFNSNQPQHF
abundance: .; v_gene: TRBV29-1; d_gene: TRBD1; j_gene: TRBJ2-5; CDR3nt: TGCAGCGTTCACATGAGGAGAGGACAGGGGACTCAAGAACGGATTACGGAGACCCAGTACTTC; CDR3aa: CSVHMRRGQGTQERITETQYF
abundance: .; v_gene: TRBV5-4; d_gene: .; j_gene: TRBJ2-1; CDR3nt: TGTGCCAGCAGCTTGGATCGATGGAGCTCCTACAATGAGCAGTTCTTC; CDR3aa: CASSLDRWSSYNEQFF
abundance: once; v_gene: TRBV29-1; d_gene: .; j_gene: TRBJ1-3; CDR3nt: TGCAGCGTTGAAACCTATGCGGGGGCAGGAAACACCATATATTTT; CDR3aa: CSVETYAGAGNTIYF
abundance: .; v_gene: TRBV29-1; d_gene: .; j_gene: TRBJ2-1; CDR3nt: TGCAGCGTTGCGGGGGGCTACTACAATGAGCAGTTCTTC; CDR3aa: CSVAGGYYNEQFF
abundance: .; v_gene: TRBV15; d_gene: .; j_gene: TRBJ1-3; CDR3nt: TGTGCCACCAGCTCTCGCGGAGAATTTGGAAACACCATATATTTT; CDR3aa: CATSSRGEFGNTIYF
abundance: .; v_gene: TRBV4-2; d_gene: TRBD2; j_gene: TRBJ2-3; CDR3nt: TGTGCCAGCAGCCAAGAGGCTAGCGGGGGGGCCTTGGATACGCAGTATTTT; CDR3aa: CASSQEASGGALDTQYF
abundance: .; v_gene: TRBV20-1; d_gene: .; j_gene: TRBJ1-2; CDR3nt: TGCAGTGCTACGGACAGACTCTACACCTTC; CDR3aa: CSATDRLYTF
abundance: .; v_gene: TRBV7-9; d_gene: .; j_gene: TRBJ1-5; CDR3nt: TGTGCCAGCAGCTTGGGTGGGAGGGGGCCCCAGCATTTT; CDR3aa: CASSLGGRGPQHF
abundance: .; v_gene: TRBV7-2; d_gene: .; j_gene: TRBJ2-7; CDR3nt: TGTGCCAGCAGCTTAGCGAGACAGTACGAGCAGTACTTC; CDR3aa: CASSLARQYEQYF
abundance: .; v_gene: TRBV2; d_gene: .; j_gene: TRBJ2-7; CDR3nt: TGTGCCAGCGCGTCTTCCTACGAGCAGTACTTC; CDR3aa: CASASSYEQYF
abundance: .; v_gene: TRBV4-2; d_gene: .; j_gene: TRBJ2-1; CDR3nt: TGTGCCAGCAGCATCTCTAGGAATGAGCAGTTCTTC; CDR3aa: CASSISRNEQFF
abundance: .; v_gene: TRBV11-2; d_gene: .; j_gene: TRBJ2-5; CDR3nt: TGTGCCAGCAGCTTAGAGGCCTACCAAGAGACCCAGTACTTC; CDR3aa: CASSLEAYQETQYF
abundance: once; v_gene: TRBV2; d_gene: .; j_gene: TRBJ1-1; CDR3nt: TGTGCCAGCAGTGTGGGGGCGGATATAGCTTTCTTT; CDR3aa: CASSVGADIAFF
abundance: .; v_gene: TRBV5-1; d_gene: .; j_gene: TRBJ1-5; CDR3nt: TGCGCCAGCAGCTTTGACGGGGGTAATCAGCCCCAGCATTTT; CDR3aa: CASSFDGGNQPQHF
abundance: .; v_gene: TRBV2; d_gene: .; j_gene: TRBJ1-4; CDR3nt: TGTGCCAGCAGTGAAAACCCAGGGAGGAATGAAAAACTGTTTTTT; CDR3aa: CASSENPGRNEKLFF